Each of the 21 T cell receptor beta chains below was sequenced from the same sample in a study of cytomegalovirus exposure and HLA in healthy donors. The PCR had 60 Vbeta and 13 Jbeta primers. The data were produced by immunoSEQ multiplex PCR, yet TCRdb's version contains in-frame clones alone and is incomplete. The sample yields 150,000 to 200,000 clones, 79% seen once. Sequencing was done on a sample of PBMCs. These receptors were collected from a woman between 45 and 60 years old in good health and CMV-seronegative.

The rearrangement joins TRBV19 to TRBJ2-1; 7 nucleotides line up with TRBD2. The germline V gene has CDR1 LNHDA and CDR2 SQIVND (reference sequence). With V trimmed by 1 base and J by 5 bases, 11 bases remained unmatched. CDR3 size: 17 residues. The CDR3 sequence: CASSIAGTGTIHNEQFF. For the CDR3, the DNA is TGTGCCAGTAGTATAGCTGGGACCGGGACTATCCACAATGAGCAGTTCTTC.

CDR3 nucleotide sequence: TGTGCCAGCAGTGACTCGCCCCTGGCGAGACAGTCCTACAATGAGCAGTTCTTC. This gives the protein CASSDSPLARQSYNEQFF. The chain has TRBV6-4 and TRBJ2-1; D perhaps matches TRBD1 (5 bases). Germline V lookup: CDR1 MRHNA, CDR2 SNTAGT. The CDR3 sequence is 18 residues long. Trimming stripped 0 bases from V and 1 base from J, with 16 bases between.

V usage is TRBV7-8 and J usage is TRBJ2-5; 14 positions match TRBD2. Germline values: CDR1 SGHVS, CDR2 FQNEAQ. The CDR3 spans 16 residues. V was pared by 3 bases and J by 5 bases, with 5 bases of the junction left unmatched. CDR3 bases: TGTGCCAGCAGCTTGGGGACTAGCGGGAGTCATGAGACCCAGTACTTC. It specifies CASSLGTSGSHETQYF.

As concerns this clone: Other nucleotide sequences in the sample specify the same CDR3. CDR3 coding DNA: TGCAGCGCAAGACAGGGGTTGTCTTCCCCCCTCCACTTT. It encodes CSARQGLSSPLHF. The J gene is TRBJ1-6, the V gene TRBV29-1; 8 bases map to TRBD1. Unmatched junction bases numbered 12, after V lost 7 bases and J lost 13 bases. The germline CDR1 and CDR2 sequences are SQVTM and ANQGSEA. This CDR3 has 13 residues.

This clone came up once. This CDR3 is CASPTSPGRAYF. In DNA, the CDR3 is TGTGCCAGCCCTACCAGTCCCGGGAGGGCCTACTTC. This chain links TRBV27 with TRBJ2-5; 8 nucleotides match TRBD2. V lost 8 bases, J lost 14 bases, and 13 bases stayed unmatched. The CDR3 loop spans 12 amino acids. CDR1 is MNHEY and CDR2 is SMNVEV in the germline V gene (reference sequence).

Of note for this clone: Other DNA sequences in this sample translate to the same CDR3. The V gene is TRBV15, the J gene TRBJ2-7, with 10 bases aligning to TRBD1. The J segment lost 2 bases and the V segment lost 2 bases, leaving 6 bases of the junction unmatched. The CDR3 consists of 16 residues. Germline V gene lookup returns CDR1 LNHNV and CDR2 YYDKDF (reference sequence). In DNA, the CDR3 is TGTGCCACCAGCAGAAATCCCGGGACAGGGGCCTACGAGCAGTACTTC. This translates into CATSRNPGTGAYEQYF. The full variable domain, with the rest looked up from reference TRBV15 and TRBJ2-7, is DAMVIQNPRYQVTQFGKPVTLSCSQTLNHNVMYWYQQKSSQAPKLLFHYYDKDFNNEADTPDNFQSRRPNTSFCFLDIRSPGLGDTAMYLCATSRNPGTGAYEQYFGPGTRLTVT.

This clone appeared once. The chain has TRBV19 and TRBJ1-5, with 7 bases aligning to TRBD1. Losses at the gene ends were 5 bases for V and 9 bases for J; bases not matched to a gene: 19. Germline loops: CDR1 LNHDA, CDR2 SQIVND (reference sequence). The CDR3 loop spans 17 amino acids. CDR3 loop: CASSDREQGRAIVPQHF. The CDR3 DNA follows: TGTGCCAGTAGTGACCGAGAACAGGGGAGAGCCATAGTGCCCCAGCATTTT.

This sequence joins TRBV7-2 and TRBJ2-3; possible D gene TRBD1, 7 bases. The CDR3 loop spans 16 amino acids. Germline V gene lookup returns CDR1 SGHTA and CDR2 FQGNSA. The germline V and J ends were trimmed by 1 base and 11 bases, with 22 bases remaining between them. CDR3 in DNA: TGTGCCAGCAGCTTAGATCTACGGGCTAGCGCAGGGGGGCAGTATTTT. Its protein is CASSLDLRASAGGQYF.

This clone was counted once. V is TRBV6-5 and J is TRBJ1-4; TRBD1 matches at 9 bases. Germline V gene lookup returns CDR1 MNHEY and CDR2 SVGAGI. The trim removed 0 bases at V and 7 bases at J, leaving 3 bases unmatched. CDR3 length equals 15 residues. CDR3 DNA: TGTGCCAGCAGTTACTCGTCGGACAGGGGTGAAAAACTGTTTTTT. As protein: CASSYSSDRGEKLFF.

The CDR3: CASSSDYPDNEQFF. CDR3 sequence (DNA): TGTGCCAGCAGCTCGGACTACCCCGACAATGAGCAGTTCTTC. The rearrangement links TRBV7-6 to TRBJ2-1; TRBD2 might be the D (6 bases). The CDR3 sequence is 14 residues long. Per germline, CDR1 SGHVS and CDR2 FNYEAQ. Trimming left V 4 bases short and J 5 bases short, with 12 bases between.

The rearrangement uses TRBV6-5 and TRBJ1-1, with 7 bases that match TRBD1. Trimming at V came to 3 bases and at J to 6 bases, leaving 10 bases not matched to a gene. The CDR3 totals 15 residues. Germline assignment: CDR1 MNHEY and CDR2 SVGAGI. CDR3 in amino acids: CASSYRGRGYPEAFF. The CDR3 DNA sequence: TGTGCCAGCAGTTATCGGGGCAGGGGGTACCCTGAAGCTTTCTTT.

This clone was seen just once. This rearrangement joins TRBV6-5 to TRBJ1-4; D may be TRBD1 (5 bases). V was shortened by 4 bases and J by 7 bases, with 13 bases between the two germline ends. This CDR3 contains 14 residues. CDR1 is MNHEY and CDR2 is SVGAGI in the germline V gene. CDR3 in DNA: TGTGCCAGCAGTTGGGCAGGCGGGGGTGAAAAACTGTTTTTT. Translating gives CASSWAGGGEKLFF.

J is TRBJ1-1 and V is TRBV28; perhaps TRBD1 as D (6 bases). Trimming removed 4 bases at V and 1 base at J, with 19 bases between. The germline V gene encodes CDR1 MDHEN and CDR2 SYDVKM. The CDR3 contains 17 residues. CDR3 nucleotide sequence: TGTGCCAGCAGTTCCATACCCTTTTCAGGGGCGAACACTGAAGCTTTCTTT. It yields the protein CASSSIPFSGANTEAFF.

This chain joins TRBV5-4 and TRBJ2-7, with TRBD1 matching over 9 bases. The V and J ends lost 4 bases and 4 bases, in that order; junction bases with no gene match: 12. The CDR3 runs 16 residues. Germline V lookup: CDR1 SGHNT, CDR2 YYREEE (reference sequence). The CDR3 loop reads CASSLADRGNPYEQYF. CDR3 nucleotide sequence: TGTGCCAGCAGCCTAGCCGACAGGGGGAACCCTTACGAGCAGTACTTC.

J is TRBJ2-5 and V is TRBV18; TRBD1 agrees at 10 bases. Matching the DNA end better, TRBJ2-7 makes the J call doubtful. The CDR3 has 13 amino acids. CDR1 KGHSH and CDR2 LQKENI come from the germline V gene. The CDR3 reads CASSLGTGDEQYF. CDR3 coding DNA: TGTGCCAGCTCACTTGGGACAGGGGACGAGCAGTACTTC.

The rearrangement links TRBV28 to TRBJ1-4; D gene unclear. CDR3 length: 13 amino acids. Trimming took 8 bases from V and 3 from J, leaving 10 bases between them. Germline V gene lookup returns CDR1 MDHEN and CDR2 SYDVKM. CDR3 nucleotide sequence: TGTGCCAGCTTCTCGGGGTCTAATGAAAAACTGTTTTTT. Amino acids: CASFSGSNEKLFF.

The gene calls are TRBV5-5 and TRBJ1-5; TRBD1 agrees at 12 bases. The CDR3 is 16 amino acids. CDR1 SGHKS and CDR2 YYEKEE come from the germline V gene (reference sequence). The junction had 3 bases not matched to a gene; V was cut back by 4 bases and J by 1 base. The CDR3 DNA sequence: TGTGCCAGCAGCCGGGACAGGGGGCCGAGCAATCAGCCCCAGCATTTT. Amino acid sequence: CASSRDRGPSNQPQHF.

This rearrangement joins TRBV19 to TRBJ1-5; no reliable D call. Per the germline V gene, CDR1 is LNHDA and CDR2 is SQIVND (reference sequence). Between the trimmed V and J ends, which lost 5 bases and 2 bases, there was a span of 13 bases. CDR3 size: 15 residues. CDR3 residues: CASSYQRYGNQPQHF. The CDR3 DNA sequence: TGTGCCAGTAGTTACCAGAGGTATGGCAATCAGCCCCAGCATTTT.

The chain uses TRBV28 and TRBJ2-2; perhaps TRBD2 as D (6 bases). Trimming pared 5 bases from V and 4 bases from J, leaving 20 bases between. The CDR3 extends over 17 amino acids. In germline, CDR1 is MDHEN, CDR2 SYDVKM. CDR3 nucleotides: TGTGCCAGCAGTACCCCCCGGGCGGGGTTACCCACCGGGGAGCTGTTTTTT. Residues: CASSTPRAGLPTGELFF.

The chain uses TRBV14 and TRBJ2-3; 7 nucleotides match TRBD2. Germline V gene lookup returns CDR1 SGHDN and CDR2 FVKESK. The CDR3 covers 15 residues. V dropped 0 bases and J dropped 5; count of bases not matched to a gene: 5. The CDR3 sequence: CASSQDPREGDTQYF. The CDR3 DNA sequence: TGTGCCAGCAGCCAAGATCCGAGGGAGGGAGATACGCAGTATTTT.

This chain connects TRBV2 to TRBJ1-2; 8 bases are a match to TRBD1. V shed 8 bases, J shed 6 bases, and the junction held 5 bases outside the gene matches. CDR3 length: 12 amino acids. CDR1 is SNHLY, CDR2 FYNNEI, per germline. CDR3 sequence: CASRAGGHGYTF. DNA for the CDR3: TGTGCCAGCCGGGCAGGGGGCCATGGCTACACCTTC.